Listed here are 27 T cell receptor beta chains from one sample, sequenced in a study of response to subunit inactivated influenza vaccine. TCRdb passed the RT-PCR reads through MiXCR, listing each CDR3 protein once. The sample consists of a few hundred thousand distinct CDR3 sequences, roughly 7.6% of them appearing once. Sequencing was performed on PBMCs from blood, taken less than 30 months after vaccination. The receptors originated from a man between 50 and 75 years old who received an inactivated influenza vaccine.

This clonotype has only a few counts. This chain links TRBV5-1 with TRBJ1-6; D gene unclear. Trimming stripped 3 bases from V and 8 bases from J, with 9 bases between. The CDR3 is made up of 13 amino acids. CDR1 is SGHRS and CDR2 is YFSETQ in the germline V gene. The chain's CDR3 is CASSSDSDSPLHF. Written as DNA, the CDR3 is TGCGCCAGCAGCTCGGACTCGGATTCACCCCTCCACTTT.

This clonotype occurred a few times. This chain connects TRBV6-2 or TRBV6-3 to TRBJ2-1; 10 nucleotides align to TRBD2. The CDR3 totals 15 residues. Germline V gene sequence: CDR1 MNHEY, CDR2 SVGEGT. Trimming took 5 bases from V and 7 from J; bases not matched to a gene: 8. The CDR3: CASSVLAGAGNEQFF. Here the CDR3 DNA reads TGTGCCAGCAGTGTCCTAGCGGGAGCAGGAAATGAGCAGTTCTTC.

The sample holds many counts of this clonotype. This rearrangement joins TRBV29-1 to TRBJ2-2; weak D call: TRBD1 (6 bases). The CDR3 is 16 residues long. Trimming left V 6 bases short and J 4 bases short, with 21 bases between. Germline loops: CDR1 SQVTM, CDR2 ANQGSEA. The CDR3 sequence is CSVGPEDSRSTGELFF. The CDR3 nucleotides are TGCAGCGTGGGCCCGGAGGACAGTCGGAGCACCGGGGAGCTGTTTTTT.

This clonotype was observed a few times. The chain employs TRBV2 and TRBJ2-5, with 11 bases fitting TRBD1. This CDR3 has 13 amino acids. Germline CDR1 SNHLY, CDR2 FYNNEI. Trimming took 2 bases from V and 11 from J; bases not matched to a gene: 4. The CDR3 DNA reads TGTGCCAGCAGTGAAAGAGGACAGGGGGCACAGTACTTC. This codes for CASSERGQGAQYF.

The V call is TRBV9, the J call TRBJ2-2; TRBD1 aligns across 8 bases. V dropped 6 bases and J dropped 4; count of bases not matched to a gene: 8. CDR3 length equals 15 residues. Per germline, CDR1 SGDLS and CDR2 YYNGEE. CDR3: CASTSTGDGTGELFF. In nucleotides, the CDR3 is TGTGCCAGCACCTCGACAGGGGATGGCACCGGGGAGCTGTTTTTT.

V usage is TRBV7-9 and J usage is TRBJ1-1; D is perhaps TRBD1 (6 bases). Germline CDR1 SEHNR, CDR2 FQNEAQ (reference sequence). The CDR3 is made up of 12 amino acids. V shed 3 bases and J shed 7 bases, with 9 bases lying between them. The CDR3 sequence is CASSFNRDEAFF. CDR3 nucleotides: TGTGCCAGCAGCTTTAACAGGGATGAAGCTTTCTTT.

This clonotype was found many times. CDR3 coding DNA: TGTGCCAGCAGTTACAGGGACATCTCCTACGAGCAGTACTTC. Translated, it gives CASSYRDISYEQYF. The rearrangement joins TRBV6-5 to TRBJ2-7, with D perhaps TRBD1 (6 bases). The germline gives CDR1 MNHEY, CDR2 SVGAGI. The CDR3 contains 14 residues. V was trimmed by 2 bases and J by 0 bases, leaving 8 bases between them.

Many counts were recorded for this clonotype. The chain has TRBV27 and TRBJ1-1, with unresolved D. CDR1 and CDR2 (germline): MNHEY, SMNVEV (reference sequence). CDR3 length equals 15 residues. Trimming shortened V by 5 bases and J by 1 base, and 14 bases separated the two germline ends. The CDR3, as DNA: TGTGCCAGCAGTAAGCGTCTTGCGGGGAACACTGAAGCTTTCTTT. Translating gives CASSKRLAGNTEAFF.

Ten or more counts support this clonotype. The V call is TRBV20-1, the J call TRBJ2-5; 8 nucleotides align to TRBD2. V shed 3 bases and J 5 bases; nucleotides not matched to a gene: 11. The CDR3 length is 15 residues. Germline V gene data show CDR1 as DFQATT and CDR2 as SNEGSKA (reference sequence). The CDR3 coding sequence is TGCAGTGCTAGGACCCTAAGCGGGAGAACTGAGACCCAGTACTTC. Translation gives CSARTLSGRTETQYF.

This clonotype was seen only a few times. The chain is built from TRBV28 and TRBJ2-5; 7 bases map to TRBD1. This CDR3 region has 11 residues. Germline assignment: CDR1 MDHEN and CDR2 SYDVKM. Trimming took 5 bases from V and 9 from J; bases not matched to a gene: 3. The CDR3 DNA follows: TGTGCCAGCAGTGACAGGGCGGCCCAGTACTTC. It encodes CASSDRAAQYF.

CDR3: CASSEFVTGELFF. CDR3 DNA sequence: TGTGCCAGCAGTGAGTTCGTAACCGGGGAGCTGTTTTTT. This chain connects TRBV25-1 to TRBJ2-2; no clear D. The ends were cut back, 3 bases at V and 5 bases at J, with 7 bases in the middle. Germline V gene lookup returns CDR1 MGHDK and CDR2 SYGVNS. CDR3 size: 13 residues.

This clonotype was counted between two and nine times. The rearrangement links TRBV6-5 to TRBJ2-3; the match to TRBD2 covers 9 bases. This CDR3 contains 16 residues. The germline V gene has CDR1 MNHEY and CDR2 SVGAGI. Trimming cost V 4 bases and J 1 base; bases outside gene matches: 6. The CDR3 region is CASSSGTSSRTDTQYF. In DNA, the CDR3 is TGTGCCAGCAGTTCCGGGACTAGCTCCCGCACAGATACGCAGTATTTT.

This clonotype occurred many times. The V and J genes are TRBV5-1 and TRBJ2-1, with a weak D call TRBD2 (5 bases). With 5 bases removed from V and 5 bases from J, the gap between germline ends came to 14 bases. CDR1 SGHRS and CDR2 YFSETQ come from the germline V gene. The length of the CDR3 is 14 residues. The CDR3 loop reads CASSAVGVNNEQFF. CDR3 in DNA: TGCGCCAGCAGTGCTGTGGGAGTGAACAATGAGCAGTTCTTC.

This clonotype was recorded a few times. CDR3 amino acids: CSADRGINTEAFF. The CDR3 DNA reads TGCAGTGCCGATCGGGGGATCAACACTGAAGCTTTCTTT. V usage is TRBV20-1 and J usage is TRBJ1-1, with D perhaps TRBD1 (5 bases). The CDR3 covers 13 residues. The germline gives CDR1 DFQATT, CDR2 SNEGSKA (reference sequence). Trimming left V 6 bases short and J 2 bases short, with 13 bases between.

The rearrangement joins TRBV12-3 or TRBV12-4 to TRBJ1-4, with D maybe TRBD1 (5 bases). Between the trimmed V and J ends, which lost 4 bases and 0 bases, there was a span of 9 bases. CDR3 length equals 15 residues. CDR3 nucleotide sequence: TGTGCCAGCAGTTCCAGGGAGGCAACTAATGAAAAACTGTTTTTT. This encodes CASSSREATNEKLFF.

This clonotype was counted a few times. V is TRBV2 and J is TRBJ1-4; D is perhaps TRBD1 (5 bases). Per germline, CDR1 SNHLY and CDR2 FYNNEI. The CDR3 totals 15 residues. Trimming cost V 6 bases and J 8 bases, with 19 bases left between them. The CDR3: CASRPGTAEGEKLFF. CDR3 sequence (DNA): TGTGCCAGCAGGCCCGGGACGGCCGAGGGGGAAAAACTGTTTTTT.

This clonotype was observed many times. This chain's CDR3 is CSARTDIPPLHF. The DNA of the CDR3 is TGCAGTGCTAGGACGGACATACCACCCCTCCACTTT. The chain links TRBV20-1 to TRBJ1-6; weak D call: TRBD1 (5 bases). This CDR3 has 12 amino acids. V lost 3 bases and J 11 bases, leaving 11 bases between the germline ends. Germline V gene data show CDR1 as DFQATT and CDR2 as SNEGSKA (reference sequence).

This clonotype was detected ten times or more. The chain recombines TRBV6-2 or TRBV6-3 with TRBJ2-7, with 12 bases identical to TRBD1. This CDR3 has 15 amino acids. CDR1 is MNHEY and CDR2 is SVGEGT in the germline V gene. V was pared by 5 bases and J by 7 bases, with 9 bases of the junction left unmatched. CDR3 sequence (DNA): TGTGCCAGCAGTGACCCGGGACAGGGGGCTGGTGAGCAGTACTTC. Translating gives CASSDPGQGAGEQYF.

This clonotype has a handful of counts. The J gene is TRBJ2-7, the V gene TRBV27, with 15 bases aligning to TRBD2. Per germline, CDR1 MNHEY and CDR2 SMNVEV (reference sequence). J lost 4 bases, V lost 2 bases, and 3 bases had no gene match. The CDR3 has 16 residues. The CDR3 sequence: CASSLRTSGGDYEQYF. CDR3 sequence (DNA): TGTGCCAGCAGTTTACGGACTAGCGGGGGGGATTACGAGCAGTACTTC.

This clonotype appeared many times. CDR3 bases: TGCAGTGCTAGACTTTTAGACATTCAGTACTTC. Amino acid sequence: CSARLLDIQYF. This sequence joins TRBV20-1 and TRBJ2-4; D not certain. CDR1 DFQATT and CDR2 SNEGSKA come from the germline V gene (reference sequence). The CDR3 has 11 amino acids. The V and J ends lost 2 bases and 8 bases respectively, with 7 bases between them.

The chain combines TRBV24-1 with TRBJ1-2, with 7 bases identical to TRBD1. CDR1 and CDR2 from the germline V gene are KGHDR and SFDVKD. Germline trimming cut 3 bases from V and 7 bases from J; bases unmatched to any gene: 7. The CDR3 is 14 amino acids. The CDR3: CATSDPGGIRGYTF. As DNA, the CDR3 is TGTGCCACCAGTGATCCAGGGGGAATTCGTGGCTACACCTTC.

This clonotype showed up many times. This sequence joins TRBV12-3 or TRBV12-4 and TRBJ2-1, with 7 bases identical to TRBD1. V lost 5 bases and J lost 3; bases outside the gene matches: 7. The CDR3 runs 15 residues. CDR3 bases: TGTGCCAGCAGTCCCCAACAGGGGAGCTACAATGAGCAGTTCTTC. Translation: CASSPQQGSYNEQFF.

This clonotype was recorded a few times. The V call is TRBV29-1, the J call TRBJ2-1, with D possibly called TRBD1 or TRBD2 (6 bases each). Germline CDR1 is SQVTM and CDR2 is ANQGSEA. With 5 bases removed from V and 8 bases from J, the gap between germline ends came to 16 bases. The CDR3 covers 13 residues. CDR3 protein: CSVSRGRVYEQFF. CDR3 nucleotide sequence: TGCAGCGTTAGCCGGGGGCGCGTCTATGAGCAGTTCTTC.

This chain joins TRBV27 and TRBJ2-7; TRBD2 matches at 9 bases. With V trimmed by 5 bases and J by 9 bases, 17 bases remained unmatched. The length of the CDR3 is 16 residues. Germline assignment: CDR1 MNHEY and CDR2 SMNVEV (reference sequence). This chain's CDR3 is CASSLQASGITTRQYF. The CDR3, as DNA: TGTGCCAGCAGTCTCCAGGCTAGCGGGATCACTACGAGGCAGTACTTC.

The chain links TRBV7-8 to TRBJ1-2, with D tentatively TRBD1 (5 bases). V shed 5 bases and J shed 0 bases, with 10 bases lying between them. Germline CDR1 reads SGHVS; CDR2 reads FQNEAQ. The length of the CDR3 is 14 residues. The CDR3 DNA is TGTGCCAGCAGCGCGAGACAGTCTAACTATGGCTACACCTTC. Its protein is CASSARQSNYGYTF.

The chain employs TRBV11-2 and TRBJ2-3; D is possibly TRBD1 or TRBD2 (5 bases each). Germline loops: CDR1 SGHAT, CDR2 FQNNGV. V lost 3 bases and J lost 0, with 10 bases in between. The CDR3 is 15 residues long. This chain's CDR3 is CASSFTGLSTDTQYF. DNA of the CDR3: TGTGCCAGCAGCTTCACAGGACTTAGCACAGATACGCAGTATTTT.

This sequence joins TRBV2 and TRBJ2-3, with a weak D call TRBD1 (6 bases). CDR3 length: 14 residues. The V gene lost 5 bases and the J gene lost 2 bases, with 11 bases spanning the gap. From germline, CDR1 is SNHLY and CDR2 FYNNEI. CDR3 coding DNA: TGTGCCAGCAGTAAAGACAGGCCCACAGATACGCAGTATTTT. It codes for CASSKDRPTDTQYF.